The 11 T cell receptor beta chains given below trace back to one sample, sequenced in a study of T-cell memory formation after mild COVID-19. TCRdb independently ran MiXCR on the 5' RACE reads; one entry per CDR3 protein. The table lists hundreds of thousands of distinct CDR3 sequences, about 20% of them singletons. Sequencing input: PBMCs or a T cell subset sorted from them (not recorded which). The receptors come from an adult woman who had mild COVID-19 (a few samples of this study predate the infection). Cell type and time point are not known.

The rearrangement joins TRBV7-6 to TRBJ1-5; the match to TRBD1 covers 8 bases. J gave up 2 bases and V 1 base, and 7 bases lay outside the gene matches. The CDR3 loop spans 17 amino acids. The germline gives CDR1 SGHVS, CDR2 FNYEAQ. CDR3 nucleotide sequence: TGTGCCAGCAGCTTAGAAGTCAGGGGGCGCGGCAATCAGCCCCAGCATTTT. This gives the protein CASSLEVRGRGNQPQHF. The variable domain in full, completed from reference TRBV7-6 and TRBJ1-5, reads GAGVSQSPRYKVTKRGQDVALRCDPISGHVSLYWYRQALGQGPEFLTYFNYEAQQDKSGLPNDRFSAERPEGSISTLTIQRTEQRDSAMYRCASSLEVRGRGNQPQHFGDGTRLSIL.

This clonotype was counted a single time. The V call is TRBV20-1, the J call TRBJ2-1; D remains ambiguous. The CDR3 runs to 15 residues. Germline V lookup: CDR1 DFQATT, CDR2 SNEGSKA (reference sequence). V was shortened by 2 bases and J by 0 bases, with 11 bases between the two germline ends. The CDR3: CSARYLPSSYNEQFF. CDR3 nucleotide sequence: TGCAGTGCTAGATACCTCCCTAGCTCCTACAATGAGCAGTTCTTC.

The chain joins TRBV7-8 to TRBJ2-1, with 11 bases fitting TRBD2. The V gene's germline CDR1 is SGHVS and CDR2 FQNEAQ. V shed 5 bases, J shed 4 bases, and the junction held 7 bases outside the gene matches. The CDR3 loop spans 16 amino acids. CDR3 nucleotides: TGTGCCAGCAGCGTCAGCCTAGCGGGGGGATACAATGAGCAGTTCTTC. It encodes CASSVSLAGGYNEQFF.

In its sample, this clonotype was seen once. This chain's CDR3 is CSVEREIQTQYF. CDR3 sequence (DNA): TGCAGCGTTGAAAGGGAGATACAGACCCAGTACTTC. The chain carries TRBV29-1 and TRBJ2-5; D possibly corresponds to TRBD2 (5 bases). V was shortened by 2 bases and J by 6 bases, with 10 bases between the two germline ends. CDR1 is SQVTM, CDR2 ANQGSEA, per germline. The CDR3 is 12 amino acids.

J is TRBJ2-1 and V is TRBV12-3 or TRBV12-4; no firm D call. Trimming stripped 1 base from V and 16 bases from J, with 14 bases between. The CDR3 sequence is 12 residues long. The CDR3 region is CASSLVSTARFF. CDR3 DNA: TGTGCCAGCAGTTTAGTTTCTACCGCACGATTCTTC.

The V and J genes are TRBV19 and TRBJ1-1; 7 nucleotides match TRBD1. CDR3 length equals 15 residues. The V gene end was trimmed by 6 bases and the J gene end by 2 bases; junction bases not matched to a gene: 9. CDR1 and CDR2 from the germline V gene are LNHDA and SQIVND (reference sequence). CDR3 region: CASSTTGTANTEAFF. CDR3 DNA sequence: TGTGCCAGTAGCACCACCGGGACAGCTAACACTGAAGCTTTCTTT.

This clonotype has more than one count but fewer than ten. This rearrangement joins TRBV15 to TRBJ1-4; the D gene is possibly TRBD1 (6 bases). The germline CDR1 and CDR2 sequences are LNHNV and YYDKDF (reference sequence). The V end was cut by 1 base, the J end by 0 bases, with 9 bases between. CDR3 size: 16 residues. For the CDR3, the DNA is TGTGCCACCAGCAGAGGGACAGTTGCAACTAATGAAAAACTGTTTTTT. This sequence encodes CATSRGTVATNEKLFF.

This clonotype showed up just a few times. The CDR3 DNA reads TGTGCCAGCGGTGGGCGGGGGACATACAACACCGGGGAGCTGTTTTTT. It specifies CASGGRGTYNTGELFF. This chain joins TRBV12-3 or TRBV12-4 and TRBJ2-2, with D perhaps matching TRBD2 (7 bases). V lost 8 bases and J 2 bases, leaving 18 bases between the germline ends. There are 16 residues in the CDR3.

This clonotype was seen at least ten times. The rearrangement links TRBV25-1 to TRBJ2-1, with 7 nucleotides matching TRBD1. CDR1 and CDR2 (germline): MGHDK, SYGVNS. The V gene end was trimmed by 5 bases and the J gene end by 3 bases; junction bases not matched to a gene: 4. The CDR3 is 14 amino acids. The CDR3 DNA reads TGTGCCAGCAGTAGACAGGGTGACTACAATGAGCAGTTCTTC. This gives the protein CASSRQGDYNEQFF.

This clonotype was observed a single time. V gene TRBV5-1 combines with J gene TRBJ1-2; D not resolved. The V gene lost 2 bases and the J gene lost 4 bases, with 12 bases spanning the gap. This CDR3 is 14 amino acids long. Germline loops: CDR1 SGHRS, CDR2 YFSETQ. This CDR3 is CASSFSETGYGYTF. DNA for the CDR3: TGCGCCAGCAGCTTTTCCGAGACCGGCTATGGCTACACCTTC. The whole variable domain, filled in from reference TRBV5-1 and TRBJ1-2, reads KAGVTQTPRYLIKTRGQQVTLSCSPISGHRSVSWYQQTPGQGLQFLFEYFSETQRNKGNFPGRFSGRQFSNSRSEMNVSTLELGDSALYLCASSFSETGYGYTFGSGTRLTVV.

The genes are TRBV7-8 and TRBJ2-3; D gene unclear. This CDR3 region has 14 residues. The V and J ends lost 5 bases and 2 bases respectively, with 11 bases between them. Looked up from germline, CDR1 is SGHVS and CDR2 is FQNEAQ. The CDR3 DNA reads TGTGCCAGCAGCCTTCGACTCCTCACAGATACGCAGTATTTT. Amino acid sequence: CASSLRLLTDTQYF.